This T cell receptor (beta chain) was recorded in a study of blood T cell repertoires in COVID-19 (dated by TCRdb to 2019 to 2021). At the level of the whole study: The collaborator samples originated in the United States, Italy and Spain and spanned the acute and convalescent phases of COVID-19. Subjects who had been exposed to COVID-19, were actively infected with it, or had recovered from it provided the deeply sampled blood TCRbeta repertoires that made up the dataset. Nearly every sample came with metadata listing a de-identified subject ID, COVID-19 status, age in years and sex. The material from the prospective study consisted of cDNA or gDNA derived from T cells, B-cell-depleted T cells, or PBMCs. Where available, HLA class I and class II types were obtained from metadata supplied by the sample provider rather than from assay-based typing. The repertoires were released in a freely available public database meant as a resource for research on the immune response to SARS-CoV-2. The samples were drawn from the first 160 participants of the ongoing ImmuneRACE study and from roughly 1,300 subjects provided by 6 global collaborators.

The CDR3 runs 13 amino acids, cysteine and phenylalanine included. Left in the record is the CDR3 DNA by itself, 39 bases read in frame from the first base. Relative to germline, V is missing 6 bases and J is missing 7 bases, with 7 bases of the junction outside any gene match. The immunoSEQ Assay, a bias-controlled multiplex PCR, was used to amplify TCRbeta CDR3 regions from genomic DNA. As for how the authors treated the data: The number of nucleated cells in each sample was estimated from the amplification of reference gene primers within the assay. To quantify the absolute abundance of each unique TCRbeta CDR3 rearrangement, sequence reads were collapsed and filtered. For each sample, productive Simpson clonality was calculated by taking the square root of Simpson's diversity index across productive rearrangements. The clones in this table, taken by TCRdb from immuneACCESS, are in-frame only. Not every clone is retained; where verified, under half of the shortfall comes from an unresolved V gene, and the cause of the rest is unknown. V, J and clone size were drawn from that table, and D and trimming were deduced from the DNA. For this sample there are more than 85,000 clones; 84% appear just once. Clones ranked in the top ten supply less than 8% of the sample.

This clone was counted a single time. Its specific antigen is unknown. No clone much larger than this one lies a single base away; base qualities are absent. Whole blood was collected in K2EDTA tubes by collaborating institutions according to the institutions' own protocols. Collaborator samples were shipped for TCRbeta analysis as frozen whole blood, isolated PBMCs, or DNA extracted from either sample type. Results and caveats for the whole study, not just this receptor: How much clinical and demographic metadata was included differed by source and by participant, and the metadata was provided uncurated.

In this chain, TRBV12-3 or TRBV12-4 is recombined with TRBJ2-7, with 9 middle bases fitting TRBD2. Sequencing input: peripheral blood. The receptor was isolated from a woman aged 80 or over with active or convalescent COVID-19. The CDR3 in this case is CASRSLAGTEQYF. The nucleotides read TGTGCCAGCAGATCACTAGCGGGTACAGAGCAGTACTTC.